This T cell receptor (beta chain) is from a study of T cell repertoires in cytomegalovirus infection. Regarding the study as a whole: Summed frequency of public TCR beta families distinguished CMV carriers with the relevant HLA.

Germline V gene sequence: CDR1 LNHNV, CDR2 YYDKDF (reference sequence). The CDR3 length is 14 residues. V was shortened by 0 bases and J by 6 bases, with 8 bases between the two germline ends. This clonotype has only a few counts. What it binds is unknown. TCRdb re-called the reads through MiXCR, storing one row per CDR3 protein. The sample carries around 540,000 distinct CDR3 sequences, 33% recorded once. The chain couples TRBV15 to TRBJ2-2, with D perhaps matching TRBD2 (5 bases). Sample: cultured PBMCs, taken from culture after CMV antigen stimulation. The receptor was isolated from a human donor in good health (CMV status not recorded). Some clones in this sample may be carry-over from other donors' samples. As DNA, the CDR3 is TGTGCCACCAGCAGAGATCTCGGGGCCGGGGAGCTGTTTTTT. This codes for CATSRDLGAGELFF.